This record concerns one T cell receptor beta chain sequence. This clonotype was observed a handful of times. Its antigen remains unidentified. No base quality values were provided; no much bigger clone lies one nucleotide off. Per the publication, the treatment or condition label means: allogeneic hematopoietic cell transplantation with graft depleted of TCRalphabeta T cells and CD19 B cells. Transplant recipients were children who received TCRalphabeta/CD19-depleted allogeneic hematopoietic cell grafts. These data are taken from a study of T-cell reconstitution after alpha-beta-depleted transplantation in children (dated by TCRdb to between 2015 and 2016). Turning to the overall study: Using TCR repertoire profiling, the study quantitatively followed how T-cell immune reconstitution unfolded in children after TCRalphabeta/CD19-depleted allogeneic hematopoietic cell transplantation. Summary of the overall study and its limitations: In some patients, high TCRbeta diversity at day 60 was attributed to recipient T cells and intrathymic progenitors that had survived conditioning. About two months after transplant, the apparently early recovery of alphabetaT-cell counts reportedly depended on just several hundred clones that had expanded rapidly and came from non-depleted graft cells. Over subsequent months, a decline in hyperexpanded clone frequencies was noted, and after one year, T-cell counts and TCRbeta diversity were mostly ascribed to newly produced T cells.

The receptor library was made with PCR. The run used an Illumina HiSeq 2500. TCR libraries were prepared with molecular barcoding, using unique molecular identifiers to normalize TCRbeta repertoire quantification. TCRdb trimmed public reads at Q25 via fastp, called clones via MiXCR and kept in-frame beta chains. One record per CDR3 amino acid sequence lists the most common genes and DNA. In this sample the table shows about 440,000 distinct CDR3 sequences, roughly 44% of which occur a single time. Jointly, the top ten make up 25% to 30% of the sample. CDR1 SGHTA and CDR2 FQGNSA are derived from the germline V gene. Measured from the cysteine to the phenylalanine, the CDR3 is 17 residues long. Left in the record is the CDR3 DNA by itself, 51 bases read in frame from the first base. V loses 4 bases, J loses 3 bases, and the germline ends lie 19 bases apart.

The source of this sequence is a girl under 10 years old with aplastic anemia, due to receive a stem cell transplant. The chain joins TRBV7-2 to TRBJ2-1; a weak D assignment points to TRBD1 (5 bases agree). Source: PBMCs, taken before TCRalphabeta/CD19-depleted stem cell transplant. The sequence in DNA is TGTGCCAGCAGCTCTAACCCAAGCAGGGTTGGCTACAATGAGCAGTTCTTC. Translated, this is CASSSNPSRVGYNEQFF.